This TCR beta chain was profiled in a study of T cells in Graves' hyperthyroidism and ophthalmopathy. The CDR3 regions of TCR beta were amplified from RNA transcripts. In the first-round RT-PCR of the TCR CDR3, the HTBI primer set was used. A single record per CDR3 protein comes from TCRdb applying MiXCR to the multiplex PCR reads. This sample yields hundreds of thousands of distinct CDR3 sequences, of which roughly 40% are seen a single time; more than 7% belongs to the top ten. The sample holds many counts of this clonotype. The TCR comes from a man between 18 and 29 years old with Graves' hyperthyroidism. The sample was blood.

The CDR3 DNA is TGTGCCAGTACTGCGGCAGGGCACCGCACTGAAGCTTTCTTT. It translates to CASTAAGHRTEAFF. This rearrangement joins TRBV19 to TRBJ1-1; TRBD1 might be the D (5 bases). This CDR3 comprises 14 residues. Looked up from germline, CDR1 is LNHDA and CDR2 is SQIVND (reference sequence). V was clipped by 7 bases and J by 4 bases, with 16 bases between them.